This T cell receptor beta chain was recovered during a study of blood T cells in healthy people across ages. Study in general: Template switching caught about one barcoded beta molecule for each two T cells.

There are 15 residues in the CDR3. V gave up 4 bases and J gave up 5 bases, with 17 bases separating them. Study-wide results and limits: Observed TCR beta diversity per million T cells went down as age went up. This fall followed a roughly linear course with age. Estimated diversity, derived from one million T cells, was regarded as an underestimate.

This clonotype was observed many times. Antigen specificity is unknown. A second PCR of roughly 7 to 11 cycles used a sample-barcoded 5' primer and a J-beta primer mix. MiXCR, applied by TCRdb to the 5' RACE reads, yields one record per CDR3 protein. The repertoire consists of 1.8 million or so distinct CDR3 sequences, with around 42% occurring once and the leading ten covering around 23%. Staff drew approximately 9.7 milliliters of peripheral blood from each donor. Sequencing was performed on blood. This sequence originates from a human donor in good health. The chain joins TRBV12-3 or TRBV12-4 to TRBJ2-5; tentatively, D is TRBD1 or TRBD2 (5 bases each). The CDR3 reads CASSSPPQGRETQYF. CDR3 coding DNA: TGTGCCAGCAGTTCTCCGCCTCAGGGACGGGAGACCCAGTACTTC.